Listed below are T cell receptor beta chains from one sample, sequenced in a study of blood T cells in healthy people across ages. One entry per CDR3 protein results from TCRdb running MiXCR on the 5' RACE reads. This table holds 600,000 to 1,000,000 distinct CDR3 sequences, about 25% found once. These data were likewise used in another study, on T cells of mothers and their children.

The specimen was blood. All receptors come from a boy aged 10-17 years in good health. The CDR3 runs from the conserved cysteine through the conserved F or W. The D gene is left open where the match is weak. Some rows have no size entry. The others give once, few or many, or a class for an expanded clone.

j_call | v_call | clone_size | d_call | cdr3_nt | cdr3_aa
TRBJ2-1 | TRBV5-8 | . | TRBD2 | TGTGCCAGCAGCTTGCTGACTAGCGGGGGGATTATCCTCTACAATGAGCAGTTCTTC | CASSLLTSGGIILYNEQFF
TRBJ2-1 | TRBV5-1 | . | . | TGCGCCAGCGGCTCGGAGGGGGGAGAGCAGTTCTTC | CASGSEGGEQFF
TRBJ1-6 | TRBV4-3 | few | . | TGCGCCAGCAGCCTACGAACCCATGTTTCACCCCTCCACTTT | CASSLRTHVSPLHF
TRBJ1-5 | TRBV7-2 | . | . | TGTGCCAGCAGCTTTGGGGGTTCCGACAATCAGCCCCAGCATTTT | CASSFGGSDNQPQHF
TRBJ1-4 | TRBV6-1 | . | . | TGTGCCAGCACTCTGACAATCACTAATGAAAAACTGTTTTTT | CASTLTITNEKLFF
TRBJ1-4 | TRBV20-1 | . | . | TGCAGTGCTAGAGATGACCAGGGAGGTGAAAAACTGTTTTTT | CSARDDQGGEKLFF
TRBJ2-1 | TRBV10-3 | few | . | TGTGCCATCAGTGGAGTCGGGGATGGGGGCAATGAGCAGTTCTTC | CAISGVGDGGNEQFF
TRBJ2-5 | TRBV29-1 | few | . | TGCAGCGTTGATGGTTTGGCAATTGGGGGGGAGACCCAGTACTTC | CSVDGLAIGGETQYF
TRBJ2-7 | TRBV29-1 | . | . | TGCAGCGTGAAGACAGGAAATTCCTACGAGCAGTACTTC | CSVKTGNSYEQYF
TRBJ2-1 | TRBV18 | . | TRBD2 | TGTGCCAGCTCACCAAGGGGGACTAGCGGGGGCAATGAGCAGTTCTTC | CASSPRGTSGGNEQFF
TRBJ1-4 | TRBV7-8 | . | . | TGTGCCAGCAGCTTAGAAGAGGGAGCTAATGAAAAACTGTTTTTT | CASSLEEGANEKLFF
TRBJ2-5 | TRBV6-6 | . | . | TGTGCCAGCAGTTACGGGGCAGGGCAGCAAGAGACCCAGTACTTC | CASSYGAGQQETQYF
TRBJ2-3 | TRBV6-6 | . | . | TGTGCCAGCAGTTACTCGAGTGGCTCCGCTAGCACAGATACGCAGTATTTT | CASSYSSGSASTDTQYF
TRBJ1-1 | TRBV3-1 | . | . | TGTGCCAGCACTTTAAACCCCGGACAGACTGAAGCTTTCTTT | CASTLNPGQTEAFF
TRBJ2-1 | TRBV13 | few | . | TGTGCCAGCAGCCCAAACTTGGACTCCTACAATGAGCAGTTCTTC | CASSPNLDSYNEQFF
TRBJ2-3 | TRBV2 | few | TRBD1 | TGTGCCAGCAGTGGGGAACAGGGGAGAGATACGCGGTATTTT | CASSGEQGRDTRYF
TRBJ1-2 | TRBV29-1 | . | . | TGCAGCGTGGGCGGGTTCCTTAACTATGGCTACACCTTC | CSVGGFLNYGYTF
TRBJ2-1 | TRBV28 | few | . | TGTGCCGTAATATCCGGGGGCACCTACAATGAGCAGTTCTTC | CAVISGGTYNEQFF
TRBJ2-1 | TRBV29-1 | . | TRBD2 | TGCAGCGTTGAAGGGCCTAGCGGGAGGATAAATGAGCAGTTCTTC | CSVEGPSGRINEQFF
TRBJ2-5 | TRBV7-2 | few | . | TGTGCCAGCACTCAGGGAGGGGGGGAGACCCAGTACTTC | CASTQGGGETQYF
TRBJ1-3 | TRBV15 | . | . | TGTGCCACCAGCCGCATGAAGGCCTCTGGAAACACCATATATTTT | CATSRMKASGNTIYF
TRBJ2-5 | TRBV7-7 | few | . | TGTGCTAGCAGCTTGGTCTTTCTGGAGACCCAGTACTTC | CASSLVFLETQYF
TRBJ2-5 | TRBV12-3/TRBV12-4 | few | TRBD1 | TGTGCCAGCAGTCGGACAGGGGAGTCGCAAGAGACCCAGTACTTC | CASSRTGESQETQYF
TRBJ1-4 | TRBV6-5 | few | . | TGTGCCAGCAGTTACCCGAAGGCAGAAAAACTGTTTTTT | CASSYPKAEKLFF
TRBJ2-7 | TRBV11-2 | many | . | TGTGCCAGCAGCGCCGGGCCAAACTACGAGCAGTACTTC | CASSAGPNYEQYF
TRBJ2-1 | TRBV5-4 | few | . | TGTGCCAGCAGTTTCCGGGATAAAGGAGGGAATGAGCAGTTCTTC | CASSFRDKGGNEQFF
TRBJ2-1 | TRBV29-1 | . | . | TGCAGCGCCAAAGACAATGAGCAGTTCTTC | CSAKDNEQFF
TRBJ2-3 | TRBV29-1 | . | . | TGCAGCGTTGAACCGGGGGCTAGCGAGGTGCCCACAGATACGCAGTATTTT | CSVEPGASEVPTDTQYF
TRBJ2-7 | TRBV28 | . | . | TGTGCCAGCAGTTTACGACAGGACTACGAGCAGTACTTC | CASSLRQDYEQYF
TRBJ2-1 | TRBV12-3/TRBV12-4 | . | TRBD2 | TGTGCCAGCATCGACCCCGGGGGGAGAAACAATGAGCAGTTCTTC | CASIDPGGRNNEQFF
TRBJ2-1 | TRBV3-1 | . | TRBD1 | TGTGCCAGCAGCCAATCGAACAATAACAGGGGGCGTACGAATGAGCAGTTCTTC | CASSQSNNNRGRTNEQFF
TRBJ2-5 | TRBV28 | . | TRBD1 | TGTGCCAGCAGTTTAGGACAGGGGGAACAAGAGACCCAGTACTTC | CASSLGQGEQETQYF
TRBJ1-2 | TRBV7-8 | . | . | TGTGCCAGCAGCTCAAAACCCTACAGATCTAACTATGGCTACACCTTC | CASSSKPYRSNYGYTF
TRBJ2-5 | TRBV28 | few | . | TGTGCCAGCAGCCGCAGACTCCTTCAAGAGACCCAGTACTTC | CASSRRLLQETQYF
TRBJ2-3 | TRBV12-3/TRBV12-4 | few | . | TGTGCCGGACGACCACACCACACAGATACGCAGTATTTT | CAGRPHHTDTQYF
TRBJ2-4 | TRBV29-1 | . | TRBD1 | TGCAGCGCCATACAGGGGGCAAGGGCCAAAAACATTCGGTACTTC | CSAIQGARAKNIRYF
TRBJ2-7 | TRBV28 | few | TRBD2 | TGTGCCAGCAGTTTAAGGGGCGGGGGGGCGTTCGAGCAGTACTTC | CASSLRGGGAFEQYF
TRBJ2-1 | TRBV14 | few | TRBD2 | TGTGCCAGTGAAGCGGGGGGGCCCGGCAATGAGCAGTTCTTC | CASEAGGPGNEQFF
TRBJ1-6 | TRBV11-2 | few | . | TGTGCCAGCAGCTTAGGAGGGGAAAATTCACCCCTCCACTTT | CASSLGGENSPLHF
TRBJ1-2 | TRBV27 | . | TRBD1 | TGTGCCAGCAGTTCTCAGGGGGCTCTAGGTGGCTACACCTTC | CASSSQGALGGYTF
TRBJ2-5 | TRBV28 | . | . | TGTGCCAGCAGTTTATCGGGCCCTAAATCGGGAGAGACCCAGTACTTC | CASSLSGPKSGETQYF
TRBJ2-5 | TRBV6-6 | few | . | TGTGCCAGCAGTTCGGGGGCAGGGATGGCCCAGTACTTC | CASSSGAGMAQYF
TRBJ2-7 | TRBV10-3 | . | . | TGTGCCATCAGTGACCCTGGGCGGGATCTCGAGCAGTACTTC | CAISDPGRDLEQYF
TRBJ1-2 | TRBV28 | . | TRBD1 | TGTGCCAGCAGTTTGGACAGGGTCGTGTATGGCTACACCTTC | CASSLDRVVYGYTF
TRBJ2-7 | TRBV7-2 | few | . | TGTGCCAGCAGATACACCGGGACGGCGAGCTCCTACGAGCAGTACTTC | CASRYTGTASSYEQYF
TRBJ1-5 | TRBV25-1 | . | . | TGTGCCAGCAGTGTCATTCATAGCAATCAGCCCCAGCATTTT | CASSVIHSNQPQHF
TRBJ2-7 | TRBV11-2 | few | . | TGTGCCAGCAGCGAGACGGCCTACGAGCAGTACTTC | CASSETAYEQYF
TRBJ2-7 | TRBV28 | few | TRBD2 | TGTGCCAGCAGTTTACCCACTAGCGGGAGTAACCCCTACGAGCAGTACTTC | CASSLPTSGSNPYEQYF
TRBJ2-1 | TRBV4-3 | few | . | TGCGCCAGCAGCCAAGATACCACGGTAGCGGGACAGGATGAGCAGTTCTTC | CASSQDTTVAGQDEQFF
TRBJ2-3 | TRBV4-3 | . | . | TGCGCCAGCAGCAAAGGCAGCGGAGCAAGCGCAGATACGCAGTATTTT | CASSKGSGASADTQYF
TRBJ2-1 | TRBV4-3 | few | . | TGCGCCAGCAGCCAAGATCGGGCGACAGGAGAATCCAATGAGCAGTTCTTC | CASSQDRATGESNEQFF
TRBJ2-7 | TRBV20-1 | few | TRBD1 | TGCAGTGCTAGAGTTCTGGGGACAGCCTACGAGCAGTACTTC | CSARVLGTAYEQYF
TRBJ2-3 | TRBV27 | . | . | TGTGCCAGCAGTCCTTTAATGAAGAGGACCTCTAGCATAGATACGCAGTATTTT | CASSPLMKRTSSIDTQYF
TRBJ1-1 | TRBV28 | once | . | TGTGCCAGTATACTGAACACTGAAGCTTTCTTT | CASILNTEAFF